This entry concerns a single T cell receptor beta chain. Assay used: immunoSEQ multiplex PCR; TCRdb lists only in-frame clones, some missing. This sample yields under 250,000 clones, of which 70% to 85% are seen a single time; under 2% belongs to the top ten. The data belong to a study of blood T cell repertoires in COVID-19. Germline values: CDR1 SGHRS, CDR2 YFSETQ. Germline trimming cut 4 bases from V and 7 bases from J; bases unmatched to any gene: 8. The CDR3 consists of 15 residues. This TCR was sampled from a man aged 55 to 70 who had recovered from COVID-19. The sample consisted of PBMCs or T cells enriched from blood (not recorded which). The rearrangement joins TRBV5-1 to TRBJ1-1, with TRBD1 matching over 12 bases. The CDR3 nucleotides read TGCGCCAGCAGCCCGGGACAGGGGGCGCATAATGAAGCTTTCTTT. Translation gives CASSPGQGAHNEAFF.